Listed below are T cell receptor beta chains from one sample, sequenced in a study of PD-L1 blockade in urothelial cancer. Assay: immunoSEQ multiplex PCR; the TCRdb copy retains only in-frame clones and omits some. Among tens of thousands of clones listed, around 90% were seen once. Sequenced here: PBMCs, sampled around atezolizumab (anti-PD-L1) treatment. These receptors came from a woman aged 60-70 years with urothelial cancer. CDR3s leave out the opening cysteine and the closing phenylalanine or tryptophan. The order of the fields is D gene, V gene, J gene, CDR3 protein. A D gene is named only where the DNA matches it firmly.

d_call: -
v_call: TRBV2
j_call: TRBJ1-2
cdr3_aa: ARQSLNYGYT

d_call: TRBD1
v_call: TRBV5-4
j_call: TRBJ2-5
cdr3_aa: ASSLTGGQETQY

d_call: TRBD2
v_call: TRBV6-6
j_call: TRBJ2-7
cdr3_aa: ASRRDYQTSYEQY

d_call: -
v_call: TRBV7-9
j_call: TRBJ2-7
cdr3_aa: ASSLGHGSSYEQY

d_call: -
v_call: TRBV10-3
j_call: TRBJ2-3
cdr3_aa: AISESTFDSTDTQY

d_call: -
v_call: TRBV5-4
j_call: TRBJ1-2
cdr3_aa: ASSLAIWQEALYGYT

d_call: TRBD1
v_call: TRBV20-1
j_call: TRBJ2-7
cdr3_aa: SASSGGQY

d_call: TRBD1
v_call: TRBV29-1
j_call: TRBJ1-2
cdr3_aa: SARQGSTAYT

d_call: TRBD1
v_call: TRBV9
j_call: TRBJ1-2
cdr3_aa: ASSSGQGGYGYT

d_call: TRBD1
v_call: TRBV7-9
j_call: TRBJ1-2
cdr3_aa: ASRPTGGGSGYT

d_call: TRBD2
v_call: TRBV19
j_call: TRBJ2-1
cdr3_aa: ASSIDQAGGYNEQF

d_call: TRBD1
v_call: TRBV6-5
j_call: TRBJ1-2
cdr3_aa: AVGQGYGYT

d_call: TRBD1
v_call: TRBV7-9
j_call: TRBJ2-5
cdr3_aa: ASSVRDRVEETQY

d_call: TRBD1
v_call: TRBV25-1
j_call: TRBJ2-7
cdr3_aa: ASSEWGDRTYEQY

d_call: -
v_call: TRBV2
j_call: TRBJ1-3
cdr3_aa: ASRQGSSGNTIY

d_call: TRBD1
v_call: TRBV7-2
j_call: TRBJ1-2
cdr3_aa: ASSPGQGAIRSGYT

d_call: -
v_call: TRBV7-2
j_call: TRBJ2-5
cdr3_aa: ASSPRGFDRETQY

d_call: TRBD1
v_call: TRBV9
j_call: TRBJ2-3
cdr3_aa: ASSVGQGGTDTQY

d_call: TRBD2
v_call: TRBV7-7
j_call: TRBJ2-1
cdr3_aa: ASSLGEGSYNEQF

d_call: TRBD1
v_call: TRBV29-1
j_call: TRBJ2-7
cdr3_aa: SVEKFGQVTYEQY

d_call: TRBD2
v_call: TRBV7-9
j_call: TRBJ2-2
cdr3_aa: ASPVATSGVTGELF

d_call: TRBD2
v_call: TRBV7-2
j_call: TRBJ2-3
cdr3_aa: ASSWALSGASTDTQY

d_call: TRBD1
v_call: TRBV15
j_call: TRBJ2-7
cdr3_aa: ATSETGSRYEQY

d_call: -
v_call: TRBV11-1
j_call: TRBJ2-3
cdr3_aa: ASLGGPWDTQY

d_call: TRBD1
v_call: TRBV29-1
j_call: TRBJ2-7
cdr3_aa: SAQGGLDGEQY

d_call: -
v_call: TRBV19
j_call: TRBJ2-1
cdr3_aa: ASSTSPGSTTIEQF

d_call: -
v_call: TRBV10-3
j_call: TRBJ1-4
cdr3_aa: ASTTGFNEKLF

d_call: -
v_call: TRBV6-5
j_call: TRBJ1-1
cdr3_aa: ASSYSAGVNTEAF

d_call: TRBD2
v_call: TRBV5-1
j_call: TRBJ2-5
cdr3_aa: ASGPSGGLQETQY

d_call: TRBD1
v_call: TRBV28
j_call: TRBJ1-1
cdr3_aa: ASSPTGDTEAF

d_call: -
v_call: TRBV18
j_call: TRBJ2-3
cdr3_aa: ASSPTTLEDFL

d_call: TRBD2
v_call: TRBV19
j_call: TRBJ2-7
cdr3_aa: ASSLAAGEVYEQY

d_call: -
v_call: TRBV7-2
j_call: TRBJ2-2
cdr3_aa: ASSNGGASTGELF

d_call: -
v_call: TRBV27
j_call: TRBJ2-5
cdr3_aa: ASSLLGRGRAETQY

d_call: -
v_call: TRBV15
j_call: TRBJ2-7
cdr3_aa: ATSTRQERAYEQY

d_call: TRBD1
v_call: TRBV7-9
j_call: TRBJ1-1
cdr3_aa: ASSWGQGNTEAF

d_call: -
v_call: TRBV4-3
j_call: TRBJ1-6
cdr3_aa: ASSQFQAGFRSPLH

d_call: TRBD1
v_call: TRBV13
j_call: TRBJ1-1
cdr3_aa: ASSLGPGGTEAF

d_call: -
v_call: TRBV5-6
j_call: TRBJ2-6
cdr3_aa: ASSSRSSGANVLT

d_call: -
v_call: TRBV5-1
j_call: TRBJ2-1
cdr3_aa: ASSLGLHPQEQF

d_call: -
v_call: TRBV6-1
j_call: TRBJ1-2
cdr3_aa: ASLLPYGIHT

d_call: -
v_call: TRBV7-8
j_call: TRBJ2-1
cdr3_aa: ASSYSGSQVNNEQF

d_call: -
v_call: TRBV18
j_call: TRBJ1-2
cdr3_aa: ASSPPTGLNGYT

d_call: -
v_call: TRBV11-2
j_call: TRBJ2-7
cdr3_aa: ASSLERVNEQY

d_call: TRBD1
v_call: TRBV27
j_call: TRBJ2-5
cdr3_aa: ASTNRGLGETQY

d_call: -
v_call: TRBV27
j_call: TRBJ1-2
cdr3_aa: ASSLTVRDYGYT

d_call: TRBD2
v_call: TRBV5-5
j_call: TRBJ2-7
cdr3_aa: ASSSPRSSGSSYEQY